Detailed here is one T cell receptor beta chain. The antigen remains unidentified. This sample is drawn from a study of PD-1 blockade in classical Hodgkin lymphoma. Study-wide findings and caveats: In newly diagnosed patients, baseline TCR diversity was reportedly below that of healthy donors. Causes of the repertoire differences remain undefined, possibly disease activity or prior therapy.

Time point given: newly diagnosed, previously untreated cHL patient sample. Thawed PBMCs supplied CD8+ T cells via magnetic negative selection. Untreated, newly diagnosed classical Hodgkin lymphoma PBMCs served for comparison. Profiled with immunoSEQ multiplex PCR; TCRdb holds only in-frame clones, not every one. Here the sample spans about 21,000 clones, about 86% being singletons. Material: CD8+ T cells from blood. This clonotype was obtained from a human donor with classical Hodgkin lymphoma.

CDR3 sequence (DNA): TGTGCCAGCAGCCGCGGGACAGTCCTAAATGAAAAACTGTTTTTT. Translating it yields CASSRGTVLNEKLFF. V usage is TRBV9 and J usage is TRBJ1-4; 7 bases line up with TRBD1. The junction had 8 bases not matched to a gene; V was cut back by 4 bases and J by 5 bases. The CDR3 length is 15 residues. Germline CDR1 is SGDLS and CDR2 is YYNGEE. Supplemented by reference TRBV9 and TRBJ1-4, the full variable domain reads DSGVTQTPKHLITATGQRVTLRCSPRSGDLSVYWYQQSLDQGLQFLIQYYNGEERAKGNILERFSAQQFPDLHSELNLSSLELGDSALYFCASSRGTVLNEKLFFGSGTQLSVL.